This T cell receptor (beta chain) was profiled in a study of shared clonotypes between healthy human individuals. Findings and limits, study-wide: Clonotypes shared by all four donors outscored non-shared clonotypes in generation probability. Tissues were not sampled, only blood, and their repertoires likely differ.

Losses at the gene ends were 3 bases for V and 5 bases for J; bases not matched to a gene: 8. CDR3 length: 15 amino acids. Germline lookup yields CDR1 SGHRS and CDR2 YFSETQ. Positive CCR7 selection of CD45RO-negative cells yielded the naive CD8 cells, and terminally differentiated effector memory CD45RA+ cells were excluded. A remark on this clone: Its antigen is unidentified.

The authors ran the assay at deep level. Every subset had its genomic DNA shared out evenly among several immunoSEQ plates. TCRdb's table, derived via immunoSEQ multiplex PCR, lists solely in-frame clones and lacks some. The table records about 2 million clones, roughly 94% of them present only once. This clonotype was sampled from a man aged 18 to 35 in good health. The chain is built from TRBV5-1 and TRBJ2-5; 9 nucleotides align to TRBD1. What was sequenced was naive CD8+ T cells sorted from blood. CDR3 nucleotides: TGCGCCAGCAGCTCCTGGGACAGGGCATCGGAGACCCAGTACTTC. Encoded protein: CASSSWDRASETQYF.